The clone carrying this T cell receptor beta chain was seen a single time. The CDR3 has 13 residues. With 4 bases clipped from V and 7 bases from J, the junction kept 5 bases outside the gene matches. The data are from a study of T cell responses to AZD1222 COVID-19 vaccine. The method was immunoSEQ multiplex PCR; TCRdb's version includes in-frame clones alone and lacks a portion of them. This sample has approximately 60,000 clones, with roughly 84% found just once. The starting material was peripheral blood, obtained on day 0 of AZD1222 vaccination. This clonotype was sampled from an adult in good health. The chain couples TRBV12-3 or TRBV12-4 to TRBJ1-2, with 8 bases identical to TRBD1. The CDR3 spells CASSSGQGGGYTF. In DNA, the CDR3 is TGTGCCAGCAGTTCAGGACAGGGAGGTGGCTACACCTTC.